The 5 T cell receptor beta chains presented below share a single source sample, sequenced in a study of technical replicates of blood from several donors. Assay: immunoSEQ multiplex PCR; the TCRdb copy retains only in-frame clones and omits some. The data contain 84,000 or so clones, around 94% of them singletons. The sequencing sample was made of T cells isolated from PBMCs. These receptors originate from a human donor in good health.

The sample holds one count of this clone. The gene calls are TRBV25-1 and TRBJ1-2; D unresolved. Trimming took 5 bases from V and 8 from J, leaving 24 bases between them. Germline loops: CDR1 MGHDK, CDR2 SYGVNS. This CDR3 is 16 amino acids long. DNA of the CDR3: TGTGCCAGCAGTCCGGCAGTCAATTTCGCGGTAGGCGGCTACACCTTC. Translated: CASSPAVNFAVGGYTF.

The chain uses TRBV4-1 and TRBJ2-1, with D tentatively TRBD2 (5 bases). This CDR3 spans 17 amino acids. The V end lost 2 bases, the J end lost 7 bases, and 21 bases lay between the germline ends. Germline values: CDR1 MGHRA, CDR2 YSYEKL. The CDR3 DNA reads TGCGCCAGCAGCCAAAAGCGAGATCCGCCCACGGGAAATGAGCAGTTCTTC. Protein sequence: CASSQKRDPPTGNEQFF.

The chain uses TRBV5-1 and TRBJ1-1, with unresolved D. This CDR3 comprises 13 residues. Looked up from germline, CDR1 is SGHRS and CDR2 is YFSETQ. V lost 2 bases, J lost 3 bases, and 8 bases lay in between. For the CDR3, the DNA is TGCGCCAGCAGCTTCAATAGAGACACTGAAGCTTTCTTT. Amino acids: CASSFNRDTEAFF.

Worth noting for this clone: The junction differs from germline at one of its ends, possibly a read error. J is TRBJ2-7 and V is TRBV4-2; 8 bases line up with TRBD2. CDR3 length: 17 amino acids. Germline-derived CDR1 and CDR2 are LGHNA and YNFKEQ. Here the CDR3 DNA reads TGTGCCAGCAGCCAAGATTCCCCCCGGGGGGGCTCCCACGAGCAGTACTTC. Its protein is CASSQDSPRGGSHEQYF.

The V and J genes are TRBV13 and TRBJ1-1; D perhaps matches TRBD1 (5 bases). V was trimmed by 0 bases and J by 10 bases, leaving 9 bases between them. CDR1 PRHDT and CDR2 FYEKMQ come from the germline V gene (reference sequence). The CDR3 extends over 12 amino acids. The CDR3 loop reads CASSLGLTGAFF. CDR3 nucleotide sequence: TGTGCCAGCAGCTTAGGCCTAACAGGAGCTTTCTTT.